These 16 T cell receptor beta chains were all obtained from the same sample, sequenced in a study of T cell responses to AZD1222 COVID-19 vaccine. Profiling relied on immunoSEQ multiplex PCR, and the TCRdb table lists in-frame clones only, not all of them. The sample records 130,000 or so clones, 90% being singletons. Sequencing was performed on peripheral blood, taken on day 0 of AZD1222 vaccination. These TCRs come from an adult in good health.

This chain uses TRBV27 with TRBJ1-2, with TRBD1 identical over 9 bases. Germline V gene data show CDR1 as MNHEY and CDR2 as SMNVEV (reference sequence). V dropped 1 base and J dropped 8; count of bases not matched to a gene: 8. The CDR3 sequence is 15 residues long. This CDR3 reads CASSLYRTGGVGYTF. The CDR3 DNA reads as TGTGCCAGCAGTTTATACCGTACAGGGGGCGTCGGCTACACCTTC.

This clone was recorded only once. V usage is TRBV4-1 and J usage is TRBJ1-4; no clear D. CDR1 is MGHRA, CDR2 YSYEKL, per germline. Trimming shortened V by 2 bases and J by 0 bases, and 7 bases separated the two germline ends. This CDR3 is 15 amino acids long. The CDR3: CASSQLYATNEKLFF. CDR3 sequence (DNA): TGCGCCAGCAGCCAACTCTATGCAACTAATGAAAAACTGTTTTTT.

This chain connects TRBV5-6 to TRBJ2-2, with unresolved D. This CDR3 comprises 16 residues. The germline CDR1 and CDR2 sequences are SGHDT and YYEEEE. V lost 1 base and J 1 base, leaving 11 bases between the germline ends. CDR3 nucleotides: TGTGCCAGCAGCTTGTGGTTACTTTTGAACACCGGGGAGCTGTTTTTT. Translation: CASSLWLLLNTGELFF.

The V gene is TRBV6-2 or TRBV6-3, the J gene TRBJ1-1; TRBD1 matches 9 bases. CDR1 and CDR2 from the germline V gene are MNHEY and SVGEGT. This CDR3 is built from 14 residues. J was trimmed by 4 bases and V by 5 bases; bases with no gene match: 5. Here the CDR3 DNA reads TGTGCCAGCAGTCAACAGGGGGCGATCACTGAAGCTTTCTTT. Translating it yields CASSQQGAITEAFF.

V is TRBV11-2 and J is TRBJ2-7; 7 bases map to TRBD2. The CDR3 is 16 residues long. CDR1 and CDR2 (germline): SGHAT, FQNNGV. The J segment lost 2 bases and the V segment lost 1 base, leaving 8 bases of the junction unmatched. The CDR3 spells CASSLGRFRGAYEQYF. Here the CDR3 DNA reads TGTGCCAGCAGCTTAGGACGATTTCGGGGGGCCTACGAGCAGTACTTC.

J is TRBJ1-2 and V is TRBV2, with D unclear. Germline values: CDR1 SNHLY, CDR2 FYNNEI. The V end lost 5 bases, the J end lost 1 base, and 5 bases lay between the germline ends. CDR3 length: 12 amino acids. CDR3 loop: CASSWDNYGYTF. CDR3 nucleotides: TGTGCCAGCAGTTGGGATAACTATGGCTACACCTTC.

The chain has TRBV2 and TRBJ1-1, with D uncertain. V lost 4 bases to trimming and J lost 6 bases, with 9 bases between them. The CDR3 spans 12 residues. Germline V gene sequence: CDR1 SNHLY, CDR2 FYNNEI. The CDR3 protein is CASSASFAEAFF. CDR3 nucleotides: TGTGCCAGCAGTGCGTCATTTGCTGAAGCTTTCTTT.

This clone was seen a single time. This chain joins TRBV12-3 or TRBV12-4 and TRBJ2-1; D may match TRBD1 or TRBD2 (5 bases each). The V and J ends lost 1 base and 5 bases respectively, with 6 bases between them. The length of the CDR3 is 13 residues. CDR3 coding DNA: TGTGCCAGCAGTTTAGGAGGGGACAATGAGCAGTTCTTC. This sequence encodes CASSLGGDNEQFF.

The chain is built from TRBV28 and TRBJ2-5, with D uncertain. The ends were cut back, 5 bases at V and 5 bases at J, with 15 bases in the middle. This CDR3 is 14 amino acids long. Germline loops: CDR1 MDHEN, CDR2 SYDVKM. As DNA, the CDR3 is TGTGCCAGCAGTCGTACCTCCGTGGACGAGACCCAGTACTTC. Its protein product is CASSRTSVDETQYF.

The CDR3 sequence: CASIRLAGGGEQFF. CDR3 in DNA: TGTGCCAGCATCAGACTAGCGGGAGGTGGCGAGCAGTTCTTC. The chain recombines TRBV2 with TRBJ2-1; 13 nucleotides agree with TRBD2. CDR3 length: 14 residues. Per germline, CDR1 SNHLY and CDR2 FYNNEI. V lost 7 bases to trimming and J lost 10 bases; unmatched junction nucleotides: 7. Together with reference TRBV2 and TRBJ2-1, the CDR3 gives the full variable domain: EPEVTQTPSHQVTQMGQEVILRCVPISNHLYFYWYRQILGQKVEFLVSFYNNEISEKSEIFDDQFSVERPDGSNFTLKIRSTKLEDSAMYFCASIRLAGGGEQFFGPGTRLTVL.

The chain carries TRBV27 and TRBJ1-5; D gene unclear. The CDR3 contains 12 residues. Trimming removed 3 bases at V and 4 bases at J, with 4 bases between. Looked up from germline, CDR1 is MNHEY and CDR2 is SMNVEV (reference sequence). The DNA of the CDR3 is TGTGCCAGCAGTTTTGAGAATCAGCCCCAGCATTTT. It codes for CASSFENQPQHF.

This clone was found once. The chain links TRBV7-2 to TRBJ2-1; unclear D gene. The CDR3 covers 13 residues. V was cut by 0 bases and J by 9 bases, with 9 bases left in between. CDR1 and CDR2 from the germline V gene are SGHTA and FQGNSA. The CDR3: CASSLAARSEQFF. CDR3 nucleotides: TGTGCCAGCAGCTTAGCAGCCCGGAGTGAGCAGTTCTTC.

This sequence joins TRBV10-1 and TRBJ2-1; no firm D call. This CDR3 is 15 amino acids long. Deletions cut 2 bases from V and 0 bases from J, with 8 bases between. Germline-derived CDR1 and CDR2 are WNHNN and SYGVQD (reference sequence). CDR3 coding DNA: TGCGCCAGCAGTGAGAGTGGGTTCTCCTACAATGAGCAGTTCTTC. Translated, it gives CASSESGFSYNEQFF.

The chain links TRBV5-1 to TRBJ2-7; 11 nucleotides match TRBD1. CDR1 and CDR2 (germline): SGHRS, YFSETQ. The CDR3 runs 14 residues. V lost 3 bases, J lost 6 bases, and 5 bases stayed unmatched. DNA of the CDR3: TGCGCCAGCAGCTCTCCGGGACAGGGGGTCGAGCAGTACTTC. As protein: CASSSPGQGVEQYF.

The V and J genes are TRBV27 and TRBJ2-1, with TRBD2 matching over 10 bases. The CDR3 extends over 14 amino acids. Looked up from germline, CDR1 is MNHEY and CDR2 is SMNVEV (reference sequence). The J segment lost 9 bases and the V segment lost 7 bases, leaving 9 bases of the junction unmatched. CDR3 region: CASKSGRATVEQFF. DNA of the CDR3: TGTGCCAGCAAAAGCGGGAGGGCGACGGTTGAGCAGTTCTTC.

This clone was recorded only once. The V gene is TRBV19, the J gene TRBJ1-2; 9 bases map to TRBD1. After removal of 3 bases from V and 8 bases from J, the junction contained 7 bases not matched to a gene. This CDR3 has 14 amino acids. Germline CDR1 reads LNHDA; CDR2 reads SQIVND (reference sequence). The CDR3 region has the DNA TGTGCCAGTAGTATTGGGGACAGGGTGTACGGCTACACCTTC. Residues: CASSIGDRVYGYTF.